The sequence of this TCR beta chain was determined in a study of cytomegalovirus exposure and HLA in healthy donors. Study-level points and caveats: DRB1 showed the most TCR associations and HLA-C the fewest in a later analysis, as rates varied by HLA locus. In terms of immune exposure information, only CMV serostatus was available.

PCR employed 60 Vbeta and 13 Jbeta primers. Produced via immunoSEQ multiplex PCR; TCRdb's table is partial and in-frame only. The sample carries more than 130,000 clones, around 80% recorded once. Concerning this clone itself: The antigen remains unidentified.

This TCR was sampled from a middle-aged man in good health and CMV-seropositive. The specimen was PBMCs.

In nucleotides, the CDR3 is TGCGCCAGCAGCGTGGAAGCTGGACTAAGCAAGACCCAGTACTTC. Protein: CASSVEAGLSKTQYF. The chain employs TRBV5-1 and TRBJ2-5, with a possible D match to TRBD2 (6 bases). The V end lost 4 bases, the J end lost 6 bases, and 19 bases lay between the germline ends. The CDR3 consists of 15 residues. Germline assignment: CDR1 SGHRS and CDR2 YFSETQ.